The 6 T cell receptor beta chains in this list originate from one sample, sequenced in a study of T cell responses to AZD1222 COVID-19 vaccine. Some clones are missing from TCRdb's copy, which holds only in-frame ones; the method was immunoSEQ multiplex PCR. The sample holds under 150,000 clones; roughly 92% are singletons and the top ten take 5%. The sample consisted of peripheral blood, taken on day 0 of AZD1222 vaccination. These TCRs come from an adult in good health.

The rearrangement joins TRBV7-9 to TRBJ2-2; 7 bases are shared with TRBD2. The V and J ends lost 5 bases and 6 bases, in that order; junction bases with no gene match: 12. CDR3 length equals 16 residues. Per the germline V gene, CDR1 is SEHNR and CDR2 is FQNEAQ (reference sequence). The CDR3 region has the DNA TGTGCCAGCAGCCGATCCGGGATCCGGGGGGCCGGGGAGCTGTTTTTT. It specifies CASSRSGIRGAGELFF.

A remark on this clone: Other nucleotide sequences in the sample specify the same CDR3. This chain uses TRBV12-3 or TRBV12-4 with TRBJ1-4, with no clear D. V was cut by 1 base and J by 7 bases, with 4 bases left in between. This CDR3 is built from 12 residues. CDR3 nucleotide sequence: TGTGCCAGCAGTTTAGTGAGTGAAAAACTGTTTTTT. It is translated as CASSLVSEKLFF.

J is TRBJ1-5 and V is TRBV28; 7 nucleotides match TRBD1. This CDR3 spans 13 amino acids. The V gene's germline CDR1 is MDHEN and CDR2 SYDVKM. V was pared by 9 bases and J by 5 bases, with 7 bases of the junction left unmatched. In DNA form, the CDR3 reads TGTGCCAGTTTACAGGGGACGGATCAGCCCCAGCATTTT. Its translation: CASLQGTDQPQHF.

This sequence joins TRBV28 and TRBJ1-2; perhaps TRBD1 as D (5 bases). This CDR3 region has 12 residues. Germline assignment: CDR1 MDHEN and CDR2 SYDVKM. Trimming removed 2 bases from V and 5 bases from J, with 6 bases in between. The CDR3 nucleotides read TGTGCCAGCAGTTTACAGGGTTATGGCTACACCTTC. Its translation: CASSLQGYGYTF.

The chain is built from TRBV6-5 and TRBJ1-1; no firm D call. Germline lookup yields CDR1 MNHEY and CDR2 SVGAGI. V was cut by 7 bases and J by 1 base, with 7 bases left in between. This CDR3 is 12 amino acids long. CDR3 in DNA: TGTGCCAGCACCTGGTCGAACACTGAAGCTTTCTTT. Amino acid sequence: CASTWSNTEAFF.

This clone appeared once. The rearrangement joins TRBV24-1 to TRBJ2-7; 9 nucleotides align to TRBD1. The length of the CDR3 is 15 residues. Germline CDR1 KGHDR, CDR2 SFDVKD. V was pared by 2 bases and J by 3 bases, with 4 bases of the junction left unmatched. The CDR3 region has the DNA TGTGCCACCAGTGATTCCAAGACAGGGGGCTACGAGCAGTACTTC. Amino acids: CATSDSKTGGYEQYF.